This T cell receptor (beta chain) was found in a study of shared clonotypes between healthy human individuals. Looking at the study overall: Per donor, three plates held CD4 naive cells, three held CD4 memory, two held CD8 naive and one held CD8 memory.

This clone came up once. Measured with immunoSEQ multiplex PCR; TCRdb has only the in-frame clones, and not every one. Altogether some 2,000,000 clones are present, 90% to 97% being singletons, with the ten largest covering around 0.13%. V shed 6 bases, J shed 7 bases, and the junction held 6 bases outside the gene matches. The CDR3 extends over 14 amino acids. Germline CDR1 reads MNHNY; CDR2 reads SVGAGI (reference sequence). This receptor was obtained from a man younger than 35 in good health. The chain has TRBV6-6 and TRBJ2-2; 9 bases line up with TRBD1. The sequenced sample was naive CD4+ T cells sorted from blood. Subset here: CD45RA+ positively selected. The CDR3 region is CASSYRGRSGELFF. Written as DNA, the CDR3 is TGTGCCAGCAGCTACAGGGGGCGTAGCGGGGAGCTGTTTTTT.